This T cell receptor (beta chain) was recovered during a study of shared clonotypes between healthy human individuals. Background on the study: CD4 naive and memory got three plates each, CD8 naive two, CD8 memory one.

This CDR3 spans 15 amino acids. Losses at the gene ends were 5 bases for V and 3 bases for J; bases not matched to a gene: 10. CDR1 is SEHNR, CDR2 FQNEAQ, per germline (reference sequence). Terminally differentiated effector memory CD45RA+ cells were excluded by CCR7 positive selection of CD45RO-negative cells. A word on this clone: Its cognate antigen is unknown.

Study-level points and caveats: Non-shared clonotypes had lower generation probabilities than those shared by all four donors.

The repertoire was sequenced with immunoSEQ multiplex PCR; TCRdb's copy has only in-frame clones and lacks some. Of about 2.2 million clones listed, 93% are singletons. V is TRBV7-9 and J is TRBJ2-7; the match to TRBD1 covers 7 bases. Sequenced input: naive CD8+ T cells from PBMCs. The receptor comes from a man between 18 and 29 years old in good health. Some clones in this sample may be carry-over from other donors' samples. CDR3 DNA: TGTGCCAGCAGCCAAACCCAAGGACAGGACTACGAGCAGTACTTC. Amino acid sequence: CASSQTQGQDYEQYF.